This TCR beta chain was identified during a study of T-cell memory formation after mild COVID-19. Via MiXCR, TCRdb re-called the 5' RACE reads, giving one row per CDR3 protein. The profile shows some 120,000 distinct CDR3 sequences, about 18% of them singletons. Study-wide results and caveats: Memory cells collected pre-infection included some clones that later responded, suggesting cross-reactive memory joined.

The V gene's germline CDR1 is LGHDT and CDR2 YNNKEL (reference sequence). The CDR3 runs 14 residues. V was shortened by 4 bases and J by 9 bases, with 19 bases between the two germline ends. Worth noting for this clonotype: Its antigen is as yet unknown.

This receptor was taken from a man in his late teens or twenties who had mild COVID-19 (a few samples of this study predate the infection). Cell type and time point are not known. Sample: PBMCs or a T cell subset sorted from them (not recorded which). This chain joins TRBV3-1 and TRBJ2-7, with D possibly matching TRBD2 (5 bases). The CDR3 spells CASSLPGWERVQYF. The CDR3 nucleotides are TGTGCCAGCAGCCTCCCGGGGTGGGAGAGGGTGCAGTACTTC.